The rows below give T cell receptor beta chains drawn from one sample of a study of blood T cells in healthy people across ages. TCRdb fed the 5' RACE reads into MiXCR, producing one record per CDR3 protein. The table shows about 730,000 distinct CDR3 sequences, with 43% occurring only once. Sequencing used blood. The receptors derive from a woman aged 55-69 years in good health. Each CDR3 is given with its conserved first and last residue. A D gene is named only where the DNA matches it firmly. A clone size is listed for some rows: how often the clone was seen (once, few, many), or a class if it is expanded.

D gene	CDR3 length	V gene	clone size	J gene	CDR3 protein	CDR3 DNA
TRBD2	15	TRBV2	-	TRBJ2-1	CASRTGGGAGNEQFF	TGTGCCAGCAGGACCGGCGGGGGGGCAGGGAATGAGCAGTTCTTC
TRBD2	17	TRBV28	-	TRBJ2-3	CASSPTLLAGSTDTQYF	TGTGCCAGCAGTCCCACTCTTTTAGCGGGAAGCACAGATACGCAGTATTTT
-	13	TRBV4-3	few	TRBJ2-3	CASSQEGLDTQYF	TGCGCCAGCAGCCAAGAAGGGCTAGATACGCAGTATTTT
-	14	TRBV12-3/TRBV12-4	-	TRBJ1-5	CASSLSWGNQPQHF	TGTGCCAGTAGTTTATCGTGGGGGAATCAGCCCCAGCATTTT
-	12	TRBV12-3/TRBV12-4	few	TRBJ2-1	CASSFPLREQFF	TGTGCCAGCAGTTTCCCGTTACGGGAGCAGTTCTTC
-	16	TRBV9	once	TRBJ2-3	CASSARASHLGDTQYF	TGTGCCAGCAGCGCAAGAGCTAGCCACTTGGGGGATACGCAGTATTTT
-	13	TRBV29-1	-	TRBJ2-3	CSAQDRFTDTQYF	TGCAGCGCCCAAGACAGGTTCACAGATACGCAGTATTTT
-	14	TRBV6-5	-	TRBJ2-7	CASSSTGLTYEQYF	TGTGCCAGCAGCTCCACCGGGCTCACCTACGAGCAGTACTTC
TRBD1	15	TRBV18	-	TRBJ2-3	CASSPIGNRGDTQYF	TGTGCCAGCTCACCGATCGGGAACAGGGGAGATACGCAGTATTTT
TRBD2	15	TRBV27	few	TRBJ2-3	CASSHSGEGADTQYF	TGTGCCAGCAGCCATAGCGGGGAGGGGGCAGATACGCAGTATTTT
TRBD2	17	TRBV27	-	TRBJ2-7	CASSGSTGTSVDYEQYF	TGTGCCAGCAGTGGATCCACCGGGACTAGCGTCGACTACGAGCAGTACTTC
-	11	TRBV20-1	-	TRBJ2-5	CSARDVGEQYF	TGCAGTGCTAGAGATGTCGGAGAGCAGTACTTC
-	15	TRBV20-1	-	TRBJ1-1	CSVGRLIRVNTEAFF	TGCAGTGTCGGGAGGTTAATAAGGGTAAACACTGAAGCTTTCTTT
-	14	TRBV4-3	few	TRBJ2-1	CASSHGRAGNEQFF	TGCGCCAGCAGCCACGGCAGGGCGGGCAATGAGCAGTTCTTC
TRBD1	14	TRBV6-2/TRBV6-3	-	TRBJ2-5	CASSYSRDRAAQYF	TGTGCCAGCAGTTACTCCCGGGACAGGGCGGCCCAGTACTTC
-	13	TRBV29-1	-	TRBJ2-7	CSVVEPGGYEQYF	TGCAGCGTTGTCGAGCCCGGGGGTTACGAGCAGTACTTC
-	15	TRBV5-1	-	TRBJ2-1	CASREAGGSYNEQFF	TGCGCCAGTCGAGAAGCCGGAGGCTCCTACAATGAGCAGTTCTTC
-	12	TRBV5-1	few	TRBJ1-4	CASSLGDERLFF	TGCGCCAGCAGCTTGGGGGACGAGAGACTGTTTTTT
TRBD1	14	TRBV5-1	-	TRBJ2-7	CASSLVGQGGEQYF	TGCGCCAGCAGCTTGGTGGGACAGGGCGGCGAGCAGTACTTC
TRBD2	14	TRBV20-1	-	TRBJ2-5	CSASTSGGKETQYF	TGCAGTGCTTCGACTAGCGGGGGAAAAGAGACCCAGTACTTC
-	14	TRBV13	-	TRBJ2-7	CASSLDAEEDEQYF	TGTGCCAGCAGCTTAGACGCAGAAGAGGACGAGCAGTACTTC
-	14	TRBV7-2	few	TRBJ2-1	CASTSGRTYNEQFF	TGTGCCAGCACTTCCGGACGGACCTACAATGAGCAGTTCTTC
-	14	TRBV18	-	TRBJ1-1	CASLAPEMNTEAFF	TGTGCCAGCCTGGCCCCGGAGATGAACACTGAAGCTTTCTTT
-	16	TRBV7-9	few	TRBJ2-4	CASSHLATEAKNIQYF	TGTGCCAGCAGCCACCTTGCGACAGAAGCCAAAAACATTCAGTACTTC
-	13	TRBV7-3	-	TRBJ1-2	CASSLMGQDGYTF	TGTGCCAGCAGCTTAATGGGTCAAGACGGCTACACCTTC
TRBD1	15	TRBV7-3	-	TRBJ2-1	CASSLQGAGGNEQFF	TGTGCCAGCAGCTTACAGGGGGCAGGTGGGAATGAGCAGTTCTTC
TRBD1	14	TRBV7-7	few	TRBJ1-2	CASSLAAGGVGYTF	TGTGCCAGCAGCTTAGCGGCAGGGGGTGTAGGCTACACCTTC
TRBD1	13	TRBV5-1	once	TRBJ2-3	CASSSTGVDTQYF	TGCGCCAGCAGCTCCACAGGGGTAGATACGCAGTATTTT
-	15	TRBV12-3/TRBV12-4	-	TRBJ2-2	CASTFERSNTGELFF	TGTGCCAGCACCTTCGAGCGGTCGAACACCGGGGAGCTGTTTTTT
-	13	TRBV28	-	TRBJ1-2	CASGPGGSYGHTF	TGTGCCAGCGGCCCCGGGGGCTCCTATGGCCACACCTTC
-	16	TRBV27	few	TRBJ2-3	CASSPYRASVTDTQYF	TGTGCCAGCAGCCCCTATCGGGCTAGCGTCACAGATACGCAGTATTTT
TRBD2	16	TRBV9	-	TRBJ2-3	CASSVGLAGGVDTQYF	TGTGCCAGCAGCGTTGGACTAGCGGGGGGAGTAGATACGCAGTATTTT
-	13	TRBV28	many	TRBJ1-6	CASRPPGDSPLHF	TGTGCCAGCAGACCACCGGGGGATTCACCCCTCCACTTT
TRBD2	15	TRBV10-3	few	TRBJ2-1	CAIQTSGGANNEQFF	TGTGCCATCCAGACTAGCGGGGGGGCGAACAATGAGCAGTTCTTC
TRBD1	13	TRBV7-9	many	TRBJ2-5	CASTQTGWVTQYF	TGTGCCAGCACCCAGACAGGGTGGGTGACCCAGTACTTC
-	14	TRBV10-3	-	TRBJ2-5	CAISEAAVEETQYF	TGTGCCATCAGTGAGGCGGCAGTAGAAGAGACCCAGTACTTC
TRBD1	16	TRBV4-3	-	TRBJ1-1	CASSRGTGLPLTEAFF	TGCGCCAGCAGCCGCGGGACAGGTCTCCCACTCACTGAAGCTTTCTTT
-	12	TRBV6-1	-	TRBJ2-1	CASSPSSGEQFF	TGTGCCAGCAGTCCTAGCTCCGGTGAGCAGTTCTTC
-	12	TRBV12-3/TRBV12-4	-	TRBJ2-5	CASSDGTRGQYF	TGTGCCAGCAGCGATGGGACGCGCGGGCAGTACTTC
TRBD2	14	TRBV20-1	few	TRBJ2-1	CSARTSGRGDEQFF	TGCAGTGCTAGAACTAGCGGTCGTGGTGATGAGCAGTTCTTC
TRBD1	14	TRBV12-3/TRBV12-4	few	TRBJ1-6	CASSRTGGDSPLHF	TGTGCCAGCAGCCGAACAGGGGGCGATTCACCCCTCCACTTT
-	15	TRBV7-2	-	TRBJ2-7	CASSPFFGSGYEQYF	TGTGCCAGCAGCCCCTTTTTCGGGAGCGGCTACGAGCAGTACTTC
TRBD2	15	TRBV20-1	-	TRBJ2-7	CSVAGVKYFYNEQYF	TGCAGTGTAGCGGGGGTGAAGTATTTCTACAATGAGCAGTACTTC
TRBD2	16	TRBV20-1	-	TRBJ2-1	CSAPLASGVSYNEQFF	TGCAGTGCCCCGTTGGCTAGCGGAGTCTCCTACAATGAGCAGTTCTTC
TRBD2	15	TRBV3-1	few	TRBJ2-1	CASSQDFERGREQFF	TGTGCCAGCAGCCAAGATTTCGAGCGGGGGAGGGAGCAGTTCTTC
TRBD1	14	TRBV7-2	few	TRBJ1-5	CASSKQGAMQPQHF	TGTGCCAGCAGCAAACAGGGGGCGATGCAGCCCCAGCATTTT